Listed below are T cell receptor beta chains from one sample, sequenced in a study of blood T cell repertoires in COVID-19. TCRdb keeps only in-frame clones here, not all; method: immunoSEQ multiplex PCR. The sample consists of about 180,000 clones, 80% to 90% of them appearing once. The sequenced sample was peripheral blood. Receptors originate from a man aged 60 to 69 with acute or convalescent COVID-19. CDR3s include the opening cysteine and the closing phenylalanine or tryptophan. D genes are given only for firm matches. Rows may omit the clone size; those that give it use once, few, many or a size class.

v_call: TRBV10-3
j_call: TRBJ2-5
d_call: TRBD2
clone_size: NA
cdr3_nt: TGTGCCATCAGTGAGCCACGACCGGGACTAGCGGCCTCGGTAGGAGAGACCCAGTACTTC
cdr3_aa: CAISEPRPGLAASVGETQYF

v_call: TRBV7-2
j_call: TRBJ2-2
d_call: NA
clone_size: NA
cdr3_nt: TGTGCCAGCAGGACCGGACAGCGGAACACCGGGGAGCTGTTTTTT
cdr3_aa: CASRTGQRNTGELFF

v_call: TRBV19
j_call: TRBJ2-5
d_call: TRBD1
clone_size: NA
cdr3_nt: TGTGCCAGTAGTATCGGACAGGGTGTTGAGACCCAGTACTTC
cdr3_aa: CASSIGQGVETQYF

v_call: TRBV28
j_call: TRBJ2-5
d_call: NA
clone_size: NA
cdr3_nt: TGTGCCAGCAGCCTGGGGCTATTAGAGACCCAGTACTTC
cdr3_aa: CASSLGLLETQYF

v_call: TRBV6-4
j_call: TRBJ2-5
d_call: NA
clone_size: NA
cdr3_nt: TGTGCCAGCAGCCCCTCGTCCGAGTACTTC
cdr3_aa: CASSPSSEYF

v_call: TRBV6-2/TRBV6-3
j_call: TRBJ2-2
d_call: NA
clone_size: NA
cdr3_nt: TGTGCCAGCAGCGGAAGCCGGGCGAACACCGGGGAGCTGTTTTTT
cdr3_aa: CASSGSRANTGELFF

v_call: TRBV6-5
j_call: TRBJ2-7
d_call: TRBD2
clone_size: NA
cdr3_nt: TGTGCCAGCAAACCCGGGACTAGCATCCACGAGCAGTACTTC
cdr3_aa: CASKPGTSIHEQYF

v_call: TRBV11-1
j_call: TRBJ1-1
d_call: TRBD1
clone_size: NA
cdr3_nt: TGTGCCAGCAGCCGTAGGACAGGGGAAACTGAAGCTTTCTTT
cdr3_aa: CASSRRTGETEAFF

v_call: TRBV12-3/TRBV12-4
j_call: TRBJ1-1
d_call: NA
clone_size: NA
cdr3_nt: TGTGCCAGCGCAGTTTTAGACAGCACTGAAGCTTTCTTT
cdr3_aa: CASAVLDSTEAFF

v_call: TRBV7-2
j_call: TRBJ2-3
d_call: NA
clone_size: NA
cdr3_nt: TGTGCCAGCAGCTTTGGGGCGGAGCTAGGTACCGGGTATACGCAGTATTTT
cdr3_aa: CASSFGAELGTGYTQYF

v_call: TRBV5-1
j_call: TRBJ2-1
d_call: NA
clone_size: NA
cdr3_nt: TGCGCCAGCAGCCCCCAAACTAGTTCCAATGAGCAGTTCTTC
cdr3_aa: CASSPQTSSNEQFF

v_call: TRBV6-5
j_call: TRBJ2-7
d_call: NA
clone_size: once
cdr3_nt: TGTGCCAGCACAAAAGACAGTCCGAACGACGAGCAGTACTTC
cdr3_aa: CASTKDSPNDEQYF

v_call: TRBV28
j_call: TRBJ1-2
d_call: TRBD1
clone_size: NA
cdr3_nt: TGTGCCAGCAGTTTCCGGGACAGGGGTGGCTACACCTTC
cdr3_aa: CASSFRDRGGYTF

v_call: TRBV6-6
j_call: TRBJ2-7
d_call: TRBD2
clone_size: few
cdr3_nt: TGTGCCAGCAGTTACTGGCACCTAGCGGGAGAGCGCGAGCAGTACTTC
cdr3_aa: CASSYWHLAGEREQYF

v_call: TRBV6-2/TRBV6-3
j_call: TRBJ2-1
d_call: TRBD2
clone_size: NA
cdr3_nt: TGTGCCAGCAGCCCGGGACTAGCGGGATACCGCTCCTACAATGAGCAGTTCTTC
cdr3_aa: CASSPGLAGYRSYNEQFF

v_call: TRBV2
j_call: TRBJ2-2
d_call: NA
clone_size: NA
cdr3_nt: TGTGCCAGCAGGCTGCAACTAGCGAACACCGGGGAGCTGTTTTTT
cdr3_aa: CASRLQLANTGELFF

v_call: TRBV5-1
j_call: TRBJ2-7
d_call: TRBD2
clone_size: NA
cdr3_nt: TGCGCCAGCAGGCTACTAGCGGGAGAATACGAGCAGTACTTC
cdr3_aa: CASRLLAGEYEQYF

v_call: TRBV19
j_call: TRBJ1-1
d_call: NA
clone_size: few
cdr3_nt: TGTGCCAGTACCTTCGACCAGGGGACTGAAGCTTTCTTT
cdr3_aa: CASTFDQGTEAFF